The 15 T cell receptor beta chains below come from one sample, sequenced in a study of molecular identifiers for immune sequencing clone quantification (dated by TCRdb to 2016 to 2019). The receptor library was made with PCR. The instrument given in TCRdb is Illumina HiSeq 4000. TCRdb reprocessing: public reads trimmed at Q25 with fastp, clones called with MiXCR, in-frame beta chains kept. For every CDR3 protein sequence, its rows merge into one entry that carries the most common genes and DNA. Here the sample has approximately 54,000 distinct CDR3 sequences; roughly a quarter occur a single time. In total, the top ten clones hold 1.9% of the sample. Sequencing input: naive CD8+ T cells from blood, with Jurkat cell RNA spiked in. Reading the label with the study, this specimen's cell subset or site is: FACS-sorted CD8+CD4-CCR7+CD45RA+ naive T cells. Source of these receptors: a human donor in good health. Some libraries in this study had Jurkat cell RNA spiked in.

This clonotype was detected ten times or more. This chain links TRBV4-1 with TRBJ1-1; possibly TRBD1 for D (5 bases). Germline loops: CDR1 MGHRA, CDR2 YSYEKL. Trimming shortened V by 0 bases and J by 4 bases, and 15 bases separated the two germline ends. The CDR3 spans 16 residues. The CDR3 sequence: CASSQEGQGLITEAFF. CDR3 in DNA: TGCGCCAGCAGCCAAGAGGGTCAGGGCTTAATCACTGAAGCTTTCTTT.

CDR3 DNA sequence: TGTGCCAGCAGCCGCGCGACCCCCCAGGCCTCCTACGAGCAGTACTTC. Its protein is CASSRATPQASYEQYF. This rearrangement joins TRBV16 to TRBJ2-7; D uncertain. The ends were cut back, 4 bases at V and 0 bases at J, with 16 bases in the middle. Germline V gene data show CDR1 as KGHSY and CDR2 as FQNENV. The CDR3 totals 16 residues.

The sample holds many counts of this clonotype. CDR3: CASSQGGASTDTQYF. The DNA for the CDR3 is TGTGCCAGCAGCCAAGGGGGGGCTAGCACAGATACGCAGTATTTT. V usage is TRBV3-1 and J usage is TRBJ2-3; possibly TRBD1 or TRBD2 for D (6 bases each). CDR1 LGHDT and CDR2 YNNKEL come from the germline V gene (reference sequence). This CDR3 spans 15 amino acids. The ends were cut back, 1 base at V and 0 bases at J, with 8 bases in the middle.

This clonotype was counted at least ten times. This chain links TRBV6-1 with TRBJ2-7; D is possibly TRBD1 (6 bases). CDR1 and CDR2 from the germline V gene are MNHNS and SASEGT. The CDR3 sequence is 14 residues long. V was cut by 5 bases and J by 2 bases, with 13 bases left in between. The CDR3 DNA sequence: TGTGCCAGCAGTACGACAGGCCAGACCTACGAGCAGTACTTC. It codes for CASSTTGQTYEQYF.

There are many counts of this clonotype. V is TRBV4-3 and J is TRBJ2-7, with 7 bases identical to TRBD1. The V and J ends lost 1 base and 2 bases, in that order; junction bases with no gene match: 5. The CDR3 is 15 amino acids. Germline CDR1 is LGHNA and CDR2 is YSLEER. CDR3: CASSQGSGQPYEQYF. Here the CDR3 DNA reads TGCGCCAGCAGCCAAGGTTCGGGACAGCCCTACGAGCAGTACTTC.

The table lists this clonotype with many counts. The gene calls are TRBV4-3 and TRBJ1-2; D might be TRBD1 (5 bases). The germline V gene has CDR1 LGHNA and CDR2 YSLEER. Trimming took off 0 bases at V and 4 bases at J, with 15 bases between the two ends. The CDR3 consists of 16 residues. The CDR3 DNA sequence: TGCGCCAGCAGCCAAGATCTCGCAGGGAGAAGCTATGGCTACACCTTC. It is translated as CASSQDLAGRSYGYTF.

A remark on this clonotype: One base away lies a much larger clone, so this may be a sequencing read error. The CDR3 here is CASTSRGTSGRPYNEQFF. In DNA form, the CDR3 reads TGTGCCAGCACCTCTCGGGGGACTAGCGGGCGTCCCTACAATGAGCAGTTCTTC. This rearrangement joins TRBV7-9 to TRBJ2-1; 12 bases are shared with TRBD2. With 7 bases clipped from V and 2 bases from J, the junction kept 12 bases outside the gene matches. The CDR3 is 18 amino acids. Germline CDR1 reads SEHNR; CDR2 reads FQNEAQ (reference sequence).

As for this clonotype: Since a much larger clone is just one base distant, this may be a read error. The rearrangement uses TRBV4-3 and TRBJ2-5; D uncertain. Germline CDR1 is LGHNA and CDR2 is YSLEER. V was shortened by 0 bases and J by 1 base, with 12 bases between the two germline ends. This CDR3 spans 16 amino acids. The CDR3, as DNA: TGCGCCAGCAGCCAAGATCGGGCAACCTCCCAAGAGACCCAGTACTTC. This codes for CASSQDRATSQETQYF.

This clonotype was recorded at least ten times. This chain uses TRBV7-8 with TRBJ1-5; possible D gene TRBD1, 5 bases. The germline V gene encodes CDR1 SGHVS and CDR2 FQNEAQ. The CDR3 spans 15 residues. Trimming took off 2 bases at V and 3 bases at J, with 11 bases between the two ends. The DNA of the CDR3 is TGTGCCAGCAGCTTACAGGGCTCTTACAATCAGCCCCAGCATTTT. It specifies CASSLQGSYNQPQHF. Using reference TRBV7-8 and TRBJ1-5 for the parts outside the CDR3, the full variable domain is GAGVSQSPRYKVAKRGQDVALRCDPISGHVSLFWYQQALGQGPEFLTYFQNEAQLDKSGLPSDRFFAERPEGSVSTLKIQRTQQEDSAVYLCASSLQGSYNQPQHFGDGTRLSIL.

This clonotype was counted only a few times. This sequence joins TRBV20-1 and TRBJ2-1, with D perhaps TRBD2 (5 bases). The V gene's germline CDR1 is DFQATT and CDR2 SNEGSKA (reference sequence). The CDR3 consists of 11 residues. V was trimmed by 4 bases and J by 12 bases, leaving 13 bases between them. CDR3 amino acids: CSANSGPRQFF. CDR3 DNA sequence: TGCAGTGCTAACAGCGGCCCGCGGCAGTTCTTC.

A remark on this clonotype: This clone may be a read error of a much larger clone one base away. V gene TRBV28 combines with J gene TRBJ2-4, with D perhaps matching TRBD1 (5 bases). CDR3 length: 11 amino acids. Germline assignment: CDR1 MDHEN and CDR2 SYDVKM. Trimming shortened V by 10 bases and J by 7 bases, and 11 bases separated the two germline ends. The DNA for the CDR3 is TGTGCCAACAGGAAAATCAACATTCAGTACTTC. Translating it yields CANRKINIQYF.

This clonotype was observed a few times. J is TRBJ2-1 and V is TRBV11-2; 13 bases match TRBD2. Losses at the gene ends were 5 bases for V and 2 bases for J; bases not matched to a gene: 9. CDR1 and CDR2 (germline): SGHAT, FQNNGV. The CDR3 covers 18 residues. This CDR3 is CASSLGLAGARAYNEQFF. The CDR3 region has the DNA TGTGCCAGCAGCCTAGGACTAGCGGGAGCTAGGGCCTACAATGAGCAGTTCTTC.

The chain joins TRBV7-9 to TRBJ2-3; D perhaps matches TRBD2 (6 bases). V gave up 5 bases and J gave up 0 bases, with 15 bases separating them. CDR3 length equals 16 residues. CDR1 and CDR2 from the germline V gene are SEHNR and FQNEAQ (reference sequence). The CDR3, as DNA: TGTGCCAGCAGCGCTTTATGGGGGGACAGCACAGATACGCAGTATTTT. Translated: CASSALWGDSTDTQYF.

Many counts were recorded for this clonotype. The chain has TRBV27 and TRBJ2-3; the D gene is possibly TRBD2 (5 bases). Trimming removed 2 bases from V and 3 bases from J, with 12 bases in between. This CDR3 contains 15 residues. CDR1 is MNHEY and CDR2 is SMNVEV in the germline V gene (reference sequence). CDR3 DNA sequence: TGTGCCAGCAGTTTAATTCTAGCCGGGACAGATACGCAGTATTTT. Encoded protein: CASSLILAGTDTQYF.

This clonotype was seen many times. The chain links TRBV4-3 to TRBJ2-7; 9 bases line up with TRBD2. CDR3 length equals 15 residues. CDR1 and CDR2 (germline): LGHNA, YSLEER. J was trimmed by 2 bases and V by 1 base; bases with no gene match: 3. The chain's CDR3 is CASSQGLADAYEQYF. CDR3 in DNA: TGCGCCAGCAGCCAAGGACTAGCGGATGCCTACGAGCAGTACTTC.